Shown below are 21 T cell receptor beta chains from a single sample sequenced in a study of T cell changes during pregnancy in multiple sclerosis. Method: immunoSEQ multiplex PCR; TCRdb's copy keeps in-frame clones and lacks some. The sample has more than 35,000 clones; about 91% are singletons. The sequencing used CD8+ T cells from peripheral blood mononuclear cells, collected after pregnancy. The receptor source for this set is a female donor with multiple sclerosis, enrolled in a pregnancy study.

This chain links TRBV25-1 with TRBJ1-4; D is ambiguous. In germline, CDR1 is MGHDK, CDR2 SYGVNS. Trimming pared 5 bases from V and 1 base from J, leaving 11 bases between. The CDR3 loop spans 15 amino acids. For the CDR3, the DNA is TGTGCCAGCAGTCGTGGCCGAGGAACTAATGAAAAACTGTTTTTT. Protein product: CASSRGRGTNEKLFF.

The rearrangement links TRBV23-1 to TRBJ1-4, with TRBD1 matching over 7 bases. TRBV23-1 is an ORF, and what it does is uncertain. The CDR3 totals 18 residues. V was clipped by 1 base and J by 3 bases; unmatched bases: 11. The CDR3 nucleotides are TGCGCCAGCAGTCAATACCAGGCAGGGGGGATTCCTAATGAAAAACTGTTTTTT. The encoded protein is CASSQYQAGGIPNEKLFF.

The chain joins TRBV27 to TRBJ1-5; no definite D call. The CDR3 is 14 amino acids. The germline gives CDR1 MNHEY, CDR2 SMNVEV (reference sequence). V was trimmed by 6 bases and J by 0 bases, leaving 9 bases between them. The CDR3 here is CASSTFSSNQPQHF. CDR3 DNA: TGTGCCAGCAGCACCTTCAGTAGCAATCAGCCCCAGCATTTT.

The rearrangement uses TRBV5-1 and TRBJ2-2; 10 nucleotides agree with TRBD1. V trimming: 0 bases; J trimming: 5 bases; junction bases outside the gene matches: 4. In germline, CDR1 is SGHRS, CDR2 YFSETQ. CDR3 size: 16 residues. CDR3 region: CASSLEWTGGTGELFF. The CDR3 coding sequence is TGCGCCAGCAGCTTGGAGTGGACAGGGGGAACCGGGGAGCTGTTTTTT.

V gene TRBV25-1 combines with J gene TRBJ2-7; possibly TRBD1 for D (6 bases). CDR1 and CDR2 (germline): MGHDK, SYGVNS. V lost 7 bases to trimming and J lost 3 bases, with 7 bases between them. The CDR3 sequence is 11 residues long. CDR3 residues: CASIQGYEQYF. The CDR3 DNA follows: TGTGCCAGCATACAGGGCTACGAGCAGTACTTC.

The chain combines TRBV9 with TRBJ2-3; 9 bases map to TRBD1. Trimming at V came to 2 bases and at J to 3 bases, leaving 4 bases not matched to a gene. The germline CDR1 and CDR2 sequences are SGDLS and YYNGEE. CDR3 length equals 15 residues. CDR3: CASSVDRGWTDTQYF. The CDR3 nucleotides are TGTGCCAGCAGCGTCGACAGGGGGTGGACAGATACGCAGTATTTT.

The chain uses TRBV7-3 and TRBJ2-3; weak D call: TRBD1 (6 bases). The CDR3 has 16 residues. Germline values: CDR1 SGHTA, CDR2 FQGTGA. V was clipped by 0 bases and J by 4 bases, with 14 bases between them. The CDR3 DNA follows: TGTGCCAGCAGCTTAACGGGACACCTTTCCCCAGATACGCAGTATTTT. Residues: CASSLTGHLSPDTQYF.

CDR3 amino acids: CASSLGQGAYNEQFF. The CDR3 DNA is TGTGCCAGCAGTTTAGGGCAGGGGGCCTACAATGAGCAGTTCTTC. The J gene is TRBJ2-1, the V gene TRBV27, with 7 positions matching TRBD1. Germline V lookup: CDR1 MNHEY, CDR2 SMNVEV (reference sequence). This CDR3 region has 15 residues. V lost 2 bases to trimming and J lost 2 bases; unmatched junction nucleotides: 3.

The rearrangement links TRBV4-1 to TRBJ1-2, with D uncertain. The germline gives CDR1 MGHRA, CDR2 YSYEKL. This CDR3 is built from 14 residues. Trimming removed 1 base at V and 7 bases at J, with 13 bases between. The DNA for the CDR3 is TGCGCCAGCAGCCAAGTTACAGAACCTTCTGGCTACACCTTC. It is translated as CASSQVTEPSGYTF.

This chain joins TRBV19 and TRBJ1-2; possible D gene TRBD1, 5 bases. V was shortened by 6 bases and J by 6 bases, with 17 bases between the two germline ends. The CDR3 length is 14 residues. CDR1 and CDR2 (germline): LNHDA, SQIVND (reference sequence). The CDR3 here is CASSKSRDSNGYTF. CDR3 sequence (DNA): TGTGCCAGTAGCAAATCCAGGGATTCGAATGGCTACACCTTC.

The chain has TRBV11-2 and TRBJ2-5; 12 bases are a match to TRBD2. This CDR3 is 17 amino acids long. The J segment lost 4 bases and the V segment lost 3 bases, leaving 9 bases of the junction unmatched. Germline CDR1 reads SGHAT; CDR2 reads FQNNGV. The CDR3 loop reads CASSFLASGRAGETQYF. The CDR3 nucleotides are TGTGCCAGCAGCTTCCTCGCTAGCGGGAGGGCCGGAGAGACCCAGTACTTC.

The J gene is TRBJ1-1, the V gene TRBV9; 7 positions agree with TRBD1. With V trimmed by 3 bases and J by 5 bases, 4 bases remained unmatched. This CDR3 is 13 amino acids long. Per the germline V gene, CDR1 is SGDLS and CDR2 is YYNGEE. CDR3 bases: TGTGCCAGCAGCGAAACAGGGGAGACTGAAGCTTTCTTT. It yields the protein CASSETGETEAFF.

This sequence joins TRBV27 and TRBJ2-7; D is possibly TRBD2 (6 bases). The CDR3 covers 14 residues. Trimming pared 8 bases from V and 0 bases from J, leaving 14 bases between. CDR1 is MNHEY, CDR2 SMNVEV, per germline (reference sequence). Written as DNA, the CDR3 is TGTGCCAGCCGCTTTGTGGGGGGCTCCTACGAGCAGTACTTC. This sequence encodes CASRFVGGSYEQYF.

The chain links TRBV7-2 to TRBJ2-7; TRBD1 aligns across 7 bases. This CDR3 comprises 16 residues. With V trimmed by 1 base and J by 3 bases, 9 bases remained unmatched. Germline V gene lookup returns CDR1 SGHTA and CDR2 FQGNSA. CDR3 coding DNA: TGTGCCAGCAGCTTAGTAGGAGGACAGGTGCTCTACGAGCAGTACTTC. Translated: CASSLVGGQVLYEQYF.

This clone is deemed medium-sized (0.01 to 0.1%). The chain employs TRBV2 and TRBJ2-2; D remains ambiguous. Germline-derived CDR1 and CDR2 are SNHLY and FYNNEI. V was pared by 5 bases and J by 6 bases, with 16 bases between. The CDR3 runs to 15 residues. The CDR3 coding sequence is TGTGCCAGCAGTTCCGGAGAATTGTCACCCGGGGAGCTGTTTTTT. It encodes CASSSGELSPGELFF.

The chain carries TRBV6-6 and TRBJ2-1, with 8 bases fitting TRBD2. Trimming removed 8 bases from V and 4 bases from J; junction bases left unmatched: 4. The CDR3 totals 13 residues. CDR1 MNHNY and CDR2 SVGAGI come from the germline V gene (reference sequence). The CDR3 DNA reads as TGTGCCAGCGGCGGGGGGTTTTACAATGAGCAGTTCTTC. Protein product: CASGGGFYNEQFF.

The rearrangement links TRBV9 to TRBJ2-7; 14 bases are shared with TRBD2. Germline CDR1 reads SGDLS; CDR2 reads YYNGEE. The J segment lost 3 bases and the V segment lost 3 bases, leaving 26 bases of the junction unmatched. This CDR3 spans 23 amino acids. CDR3 in DNA: TGTGCCAGCAGCGAACCCCCGGGACAGCCGCCAAAGACCGGGACTAGCGGGAGCTACGAGCAGTACTTC. Residues: CASSEPPGQPPKTGTSGSYEQYF.

The V gene is TRBV9, the J gene TRBJ1-1, with 10 bases identical to TRBD1. The CDR3 is made up of 15 amino acids. The germline V gene encodes CDR1 SGDLS and CDR2 YYNGEE. The trim removed 1 base at V and 3 bases at J, leaving 3 bases unmatched. This CDR3 reads CASSVPGQGDTEAFF. The CDR3 DNA reads as TGTGCCAGCAGCGTACCTGGACAGGGGGACACTGAAGCTTTCTTT.

This chain connects TRBV20-1 to TRBJ2-3; D is uncertain. The CDR3 runs 11 residues. In germline, CDR1 is DFQATT, CDR2 SNEGSKA (reference sequence). V shed 1 base and J shed 5 bases, with 4 bases lying between them. CDR3 DNA sequence: TGCAGTGCTAGAGGCGGAGATACGCAGTATTTT. This encodes CSARGGDTQYF.

V is TRBV10-3 and J is TRBJ2-7; TRBD1 matches 7 bases. The CDR3 has 15 residues. The V gene end was trimmed by 4 bases and the J gene end by 2 bases; junction bases not matched to a gene: 8. Germline CDR1 and CDR2: ENHRY and SYGVKD. CDR3 in DNA: TGTGCCATCAGTGGTGCCGGGACAGCTACCTACGAGCAGTACTTC. The encoded protein is CAISGAGTATYEQYF.

The rearrangement joins TRBV5-6 to TRBJ1-2; a weak D match, TRBD1 (6 bases). V was trimmed by 0 bases and J by 4 bases, leaving 7 bases between them. The CDR3 runs 13 residues. The germline CDR1 and CDR2 sequences are SGHDT and YYEEEE. CDR3 nucleotides: TGTGCCAGCAGCTTGGGACAGGTCTATGGCTACACCTTC. Translating gives CASSLGQVYGYTF.